Listed here are 13 T cell receptor beta chains from one sample, sequenced in a study of cytomegalovirus exposure and HLA in healthy donors. In the PCR, 60 Vbeta and 13 Jbeta primers were used. Profiled with immunoSEQ multiplex PCR; TCRdb holds only in-frame clones, not every one. The data show 150,000 to 180,000 clones, over 70% seen once. The specimen sequenced was PBMCs. The receptors were gathered from a man aged 25-45 years in good health and CMV-seropositive.

This clone was counted only a few times. The V call is TRBV7-9, the J call TRBJ2-1, with D hard to call. Looked up from germline, CDR1 is SEHNR and CDR2 is FQNEAQ (reference sequence). Trimming stripped 5 bases from V and 10 bases from J, with 21 bases between. The CDR3 is 15 amino acids. CDR3: CASSQDRGRLGEQFF. CDR3 bases: TGTGCCAGCAGCCAAGACCGCGGTCGGCTCGGAGAGCAGTTCTTC.

V and J are TRBV6-1 and TRBJ1-5, with D unresolved. Germline V gene lookup returns CDR1 MNHNS and CDR2 SASEGT. The V end was cut by 4 bases, the J end by 0 bases, with 25 bases between. This CDR3 is 20 amino acids long. The CDR3 DNA reads as TGTGCCAGCAGTGGAAGTACAGAGTTCGTCCCAATTTATAGCAATCAGCCCCAGCATTTT. Protein: CASSGSTEFVPIYSNQPQHF.

This clone was seen more than once but under ten times. V usage is TRBV28 and J usage is TRBJ1-1, with unresolved D. Trimming shortened V by 5 bases and J by 7 bases, and 8 bases separated the two germline ends. The CDR3 runs 11 residues. CDR1 MDHEN and CDR2 SYDVKM come from the germline V gene. Here the CDR3 reads CASSARCEAFF. CDR3 bases: TGTGCCAGCAGTGCCAGGTGTGAAGCTTTCTTT.

This chain links TRBV18 with TRBJ2-7, with 11 nucleotides matching TRBD1. The ends lost 3 bases at V and 5 bases at J; junction bases unmatched: 3. In germline, CDR1 is KGHSH, CDR2 LQKENI. The CDR3 is made up of 14 amino acids. CDR3 sequence: CASSPGQGAHEQYF. The CDR3 DNA reads as TGTGCCAGCTCACCCGGACAGGGGGCTCACGAGCAGTACTTC.

The chain couples TRBV18 to TRBJ1-1, with TRBD1 matching 10 bases. V gave up 6 bases and J gave up 5 bases; unmatched junction bases: 6. The CDR3 is 14 residues long. The germline CDR1 and CDR2 sequences are KGHSH and LQKENI. CDR3 nucleotides: TGTGCCAGCTCGTCCGGGACAGGGGTAACTGAAGCTTTCTTT. It specifies CASSSGTGVTEAFF. Full variable domain (missing parts from reference TRBV18 and TRBJ1-1): NAGVMQNPRHLVRRRGQEARLRCSPMKGHSHVYWYRQLPEEGLKFMVYLQKENIIDESGMPKERFSAEFPKEGPSILRIQQVVRGDSAAYFCASSSGTGVTEAFFGQGTRLTVV.

J is TRBJ2-7 and V is TRBV27; D remains ambiguous. V gave up 1 base and J gave up 2 bases, with 12 bases separating them. CDR1 and CDR2 from the germline V gene are MNHEY and SMNVEV (reference sequence). The CDR3 totals 15 residues. CDR3 in DNA: TGTGCCAGCAGTTTATATAGAGGTGCCGCCTACGAGCAGTACTTC. Encoded protein: CASSLYRGAAYEQYF.

The chain couples TRBV10-3 to TRBJ2-7; 7 bases align to TRBD2. The CDR3 spans 12 residues. CDR1 is ENHRY and CDR2 is SYGVKD in the germline V gene. Trimming at V came to 11 bases and at J to 7 bases, leaving 11 bases not matched to a gene. The CDR3 DNA sequence: TGTGCCGCCACTAGCGACCCATGGGAGCAGTACTTC. Translation: CAATSDPWEQYF.

The chain combines TRBV4-1 with TRBJ1-2; D unclear. Germline CDR1 is MGHRA and CDR2 is YSYEKL. The CDR3 loop spans 16 amino acids. Trimming removed 0 bases at V and 2 bases at J, with 13 bases between. CDR3 in DNA: TGCGCCAGCAGCCAAGAAGGCGGGGTCGTAAACTATGGCTACACCTTC. Its protein product is CASSQEGGVVNYGYTF.

This rearrangement joins TRBV4-2 to TRBJ2-1; possible D gene TRBD1, 6 bases. The CDR3 runs 15 residues. Trimming stripped 0 bases from V and 6 bases from J, with 12 bases between. Germline V gives CDR1 LGHNA, CDR2 YNFKEQ. For the CDR3, the DNA is TGTGCCAGCAGCCAAGAGGGGGCTAGCTTCAATGAGCAGTTCTTC. Translation: CASSQEGASFNEQFF.

The CDR3 here is CASSERGDRVYEQYF. The CDR3 bases are TGTGCCAGCAGTGAACGAGGGGACAGGGTCTACGAGCAGTACTTC. The chain is built from TRBV6-1 and TRBJ2-7; 9 bases map to TRBD1. The V gene end was trimmed by 2 bases and the J gene end by 3 bases; junction bases not matched to a gene: 5. This CDR3 comprises 15 residues. The germline CDR1 and CDR2 sequences are MNHNS and SASEGT.

V gene TRBV2 combines with J gene TRBJ2-2, with D maybe TRBD2 (5 bases). Germline CDR1 reads SNHLY; CDR2 reads FYNNEI. CDR3 length equals 15 residues. The germline V and J ends were trimmed by 4 bases and 2 bases, with 11 bases remaining between them. The CDR3 region has the DNA TGTGCCAGCAGTGCCAGCGGAGCTAACACCGGGGAGCTGTTTTTT. Amino acids: CASSASGANTGELFF.

Regarding this clone: One junction end disagrees with the germline gene, perhaps due to a read error. The gene calls are TRBV27 and TRBJ2-7, with 8 nucleotides matching TRBD2. This CDR3 contains 15 residues. Germline V lookup: CDR1 MNHEY, CDR2 SMNVEV (reference sequence). CDR3 region: CASSSTAGVPYEQYF. CDR3 nucleotide sequence: TGTGCCAGCAGTTCTACAGCGGGAGTGCCCTACGAGCAGTACTTT.

The rearrangement links TRBV19 to TRBJ2-7; a weak D match, TRBD2 (6 bases). The V end lost 5 bases, the J end lost 3 bases, and 20 bases lay between the germline ends. The CDR3 is 16 amino acids. Germline CDR1 and CDR2: LNHDA and SQIVND (reference sequence). The CDR3 sequence is CASSWSSGELFYEQYF. The CDR3 nucleotides are TGTGCCAGTAGTTGGTCTTCGGGAGAATTATTCTACGAGCAGTACTTC.